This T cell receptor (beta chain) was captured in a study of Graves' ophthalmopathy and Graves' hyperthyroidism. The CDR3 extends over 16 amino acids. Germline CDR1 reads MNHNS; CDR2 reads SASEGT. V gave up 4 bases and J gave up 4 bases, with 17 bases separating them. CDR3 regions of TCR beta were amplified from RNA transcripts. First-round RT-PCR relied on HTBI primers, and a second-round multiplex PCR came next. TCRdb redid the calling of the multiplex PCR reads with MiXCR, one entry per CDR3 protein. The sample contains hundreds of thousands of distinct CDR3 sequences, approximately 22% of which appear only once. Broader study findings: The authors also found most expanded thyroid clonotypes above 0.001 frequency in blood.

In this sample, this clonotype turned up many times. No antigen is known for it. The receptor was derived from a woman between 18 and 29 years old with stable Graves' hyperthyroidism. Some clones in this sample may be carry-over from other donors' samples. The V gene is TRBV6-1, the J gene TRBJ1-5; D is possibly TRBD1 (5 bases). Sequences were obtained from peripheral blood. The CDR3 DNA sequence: TGTGCCAGCAGTGCCCGACAGCTTGGCGGGAATCAGCCCCAGCATTTT. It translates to CASSARQLGGNQPQHF.